The clone carrying this T cell receptor beta chain was seen many times. The sample is drawn from a study of blood T cell repertoires in COVID-19. Turning to the study itself: The cDNA or gDNA used as material had been derived from T cells, B-cell-depleted T cells, or PBMCs.

CDR1 and CDR2 (germline): KGHSH, LQKENI. The junction had 2 bases not matched to a gene; V was cut back by 2 bases and J by 3 bases. CDR3 length: 15 residues. Original processing methods: From reference gene primer amplification, estimates of nucleated cell counts were derived. The method was immunoSEQ multiplex PCR; TCRdb's version includes in-frame clones alone and lacks a portion of them. The DNA gave D and trimming, while V, J and clone size come from that table. The table includes about 220,000 clones, about four fifths detected once. Participants' own reports of clinical history determined their cohort assignment.

This receptor was obtained from a woman aged 45 to 65 who had been exposed to COVID-19. Sequencing was performed on PBMCs or T cells enriched from blood (not recorded which). The V call is TRBV18, the J call TRBJ2-7; 12 bases match TRBD2. CDR3 in amino acids: CASSPTSGGNYEQYF. The CDR3 coding sequence is TGTGCCAGCTCACCAACTAGCGGGGGGAACTACGAGCAGTACTTC.